This is a list of T cell receptor beta chains from one sample in a study of blood T cell repertoires in COVID-19. Profiling relied on immunoSEQ multiplex PCR, and the TCRdb table lists in-frame clones only, not all of them. Here the sample spans 300,000 to 400,000 clones, about 90% being singletons. The sample taken for sequencing was peripheral blood. Every receptor here comes from a woman younger than 30 who had recovered from COVID-19. CDR3s include the opening cysteine and the closing phenylalanine or tryptophan. The order of the fields is V gene, CDR3 protein.

v_call: TRBV11-2
cdr3_aa: CASSLASNTEAFF

v_call: TRBV5-4
cdr3_aa: CASSFQGFAGELFF

v_call: TRBV24-1
cdr3_aa: CATSDHGTRDTANYGYTF

v_call: TRBV19
cdr3_aa: CASSTHRDRVTSLHF

v_call: TRBV11-2
cdr3_aa: CASSSGQEPSTDTQYF

v_call: TRBV7-9
cdr3_aa: CASSLVGSGGGETQYF

v_call: TRBV11-2
cdr3_aa: CASSTQENYGYTF

v_call: TRBV24-1
cdr3_aa: CATSDLLRGGELFF

v_call: TRBV12-5
cdr3_aa: CASGFRTSGRQETQYF

v_call: TRBV5-4
cdr3_aa: CASRQGLAGTAFDEQFF

v_call: TRBV20-1
cdr3_aa: CSASGDIQETQYF

v_call: TRBV3-1/TRBV3-2
cdr3_aa: CASSQDRVSTGNTIYF

v_call: TRBV12-5
cdr3_aa: CASGFEGGSSPLHF

v_call: TRBV19
cdr3_aa: CASSRQGNYQETQYF

v_call: TRBV6-2/TRBV6-3
cdr3_aa: CASSYVQGSYNEQFF

v_call: TRBV10-3
cdr3_aa: CAISELLEYNEQFF

v_call: TRBV4-3
cdr3_aa: CASSQEDRTNYGYTF

v_call: TRBV7-2
cdr3_aa: CASSLFRLARTQETQYF

v_call: TRBV19
cdr3_aa: CASSIELTGANYGYTF

v_call: TRBV24-1
cdr3_aa: CATSDQTGDGVADTQYF

v_call: TRBV9
cdr3_aa: CASTDGPYNSPLHF

v_call: TRBV5-6
cdr3_aa: CASSMDRGLVNTGELFF

v_call: TRBV6-5
cdr3_aa: CASSYSFSTGKDTQYF

v_call: TRBV5-6
cdr3_aa: CASSLLPTGEQFF

v_call: TRBV27
cdr3_aa: CASSFQSSGDTQYF

v_call: TRBV18
cdr3_aa: CASSPPRGDDTGELFF

v_call: TRBV7-2
cdr3_aa: CASSLASEGPNEQFF

v_call: TRBV2
cdr3_aa: CASCTDKNYGYTF

v_call: TRBV6-2/TRBV6-3
cdr3_aa: CASSPTGGLASVREKLFF

v_call: TRBV5-5
cdr3_aa: CASSWTGELNNSPLHF

v_call: TRBV15
cdr3_aa: CATSRDRFDGNTIYF

v_call: TRBV19
cdr3_aa: CASSHNSGRAHYEWPGELFF